The 2 T cell receptor beta chains in this list originate from one sample, sequenced in a study. TCRdb passed the 5' RACE reads through MiXCR, listing each CDR3 protein once. Of some 32,000 distinct CDR3 sequences listed, around 22% are singletons. The sequenced sample was memory CD4+ T cells sorted from blood. As to subset: memory CD4+ T cells, CD4+CD45RO+CD25-. Receptors were obtained from a female donor with breast cancer.

The chain carries TRBV6-6 and TRBJ2-1, with TRBD1 identical over 8 bases. Germline trimming cut 5 bases from V and 3 bases from J; bases unmatched to any gene: 6. Per the germline V gene, CDR1 is MNHNY and CDR2 is SVGAGI (reference sequence). This CDR3 contains 15 residues. Here the CDR3 DNA reads TGTGCCAGCAGTCTCACGACAGGGGTCTACAATGAGCAGTTCTTC. Its translation: CASSLTTGVYNEQFF.

V gene TRBV27 combines with J gene TRBJ2-3; D assignment may be TRBD1 or TRBD2 (7 bases each). Trimming cost V 7 bases and J 3 bases, with 17 bases left between them. Germline CDR1 reads MNHEY; CDR2 reads SMNVEV (reference sequence). The CDR3 is made up of 15 amino acids. CDR3 sequence: CASNAGTAGTDTQYF. The CDR3 bases are TGTGCCAGCAACGCCGGGACAGCGGGAACAGATACGCAGTATTTT.